This T cell receptor beta chain comes out of a study of post-analysis software for immune sequencing data. Study-wide points: When patients were compared with controls, about five TRBV segments were more frequent, TRBV5-6, TRBV5-1 and TRBV20-1 among them.

This clonotype was counted at least ten times. The antigen is undetermined. TCR beta libraries were prepared from cDNA with unique molecular identifiers. In TCRdb, the PCR reads were re-called with MiXCR into one record per CDR3 protein. The sample contains around 260,000 distinct CDR3 sequences, less than 40% of which appear only once. Trimming cost V 6 bases and J 2 bases, with 20 bases left between them. The germline gives CDR1 SGHTA, CDR2 FQGTGA. The CDR3 contains 16 residues. This sequence originates from a girl aged 5 to 17 with multiple sclerosis. The source material was blood. The chain joins TRBV7-3 to TRBJ2-7, with D unclear. CDR3 in amino acids: CASRPTSDDGPYEQYF. CDR3 bases: TGTGCCAGCAGACCGACATCTGACGATGGGCCCTACGAGCAGTACTTC. The full variable domain, its missing parts supplied by reference TRBV7-3 and TRBJ2-7, is GAGVSQTPSNKVTEKGKYVELRCDPISGHTALYWYRQSLGQGPEFLIYFQGTGAADDSGLPNDRFFAVRPEGSVSTLKIQRTERGDSAVYLCASRPTSDDGPYEQYFGPGTRLTVT.